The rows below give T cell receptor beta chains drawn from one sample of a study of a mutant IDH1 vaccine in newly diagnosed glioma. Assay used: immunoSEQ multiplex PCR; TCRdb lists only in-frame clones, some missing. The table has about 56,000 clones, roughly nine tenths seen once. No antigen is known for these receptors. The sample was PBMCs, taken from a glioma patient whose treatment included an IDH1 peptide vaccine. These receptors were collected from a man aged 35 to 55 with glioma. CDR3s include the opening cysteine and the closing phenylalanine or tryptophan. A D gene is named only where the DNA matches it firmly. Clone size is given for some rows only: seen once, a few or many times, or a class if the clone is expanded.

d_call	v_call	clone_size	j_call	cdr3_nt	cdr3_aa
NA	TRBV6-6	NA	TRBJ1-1	TGTGCCAGCAGTTACTCATGGGGGCTCGCTGAAGCTTTCTTT	CASSYSWGLAEAFF
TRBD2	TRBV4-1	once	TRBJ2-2	TGCGCCAGCAGCCAAGTCGGGAGGGGGGGGAGTCGAATAGGCGGACCCGGGGAGCTGTTTTTT	CASSQVGRGGSRIGGPGELFF
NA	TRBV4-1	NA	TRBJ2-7	TGCGCCAGCAGCAGCCGGGACTCCGAGCAGTACTTC	CASSSRDSEQYF
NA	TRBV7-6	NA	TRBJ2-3	TGTGCCAGCAGCTTAACCGATACGCAGTATTTT	CASSLTDTQYF
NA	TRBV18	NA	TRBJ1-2	TGTGCCAGCTCACCACCGCAGTCTAACTATGGCTACACCTTC	CASSPPQSNYGYTF
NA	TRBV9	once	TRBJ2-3	TGTGCCAGCAGCGTAGTCCCAGCAGAGTTACGTAGCACAGATACGCAGTATTTT	CASSVVPAELRSTDTQYF
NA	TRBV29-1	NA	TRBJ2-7	TGCAGCGTTGACGACTCCGACTCCTACGAGCAGTACTTC	CSVDDSDSYEQYF
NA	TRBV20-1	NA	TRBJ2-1	TGCAGTGCCGTAGCTAATGAGCAGTTCTTC	CSAVANEQFF
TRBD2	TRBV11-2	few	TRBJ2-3	TGTGCCAGCAGCTCTCCCTCATTCAGCGGGAGGACAGATACGCAGTATTTT	CASSSPSFSGRTDTQYF
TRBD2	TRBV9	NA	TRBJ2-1	TGTGCCAGCAGCTTCGTAGGCGGGAGCTCCTACAATGAGCAGTTCTTC	CASSFVGGSSYNEQFF
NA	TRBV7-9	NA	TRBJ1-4	TGTGCCAGCAGCCCGGGCGGGGCTATACCTGAAAAACTGTTTTTT	CASSPGGAIPEKLFF
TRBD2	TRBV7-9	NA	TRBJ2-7	TGTGCCAGCAGCCCGCGGATAACTAGCGGGGGCAAATCCTACGAGCAGTACTTC	CASSPRITSGGKSYEQYF
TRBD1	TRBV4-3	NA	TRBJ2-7	TGCGCCAGCAGCCGCTCCCCCCTCGGGACAGGCTCCTACGAGCAGTACTTC	CASSRSPLGTGSYEQYF
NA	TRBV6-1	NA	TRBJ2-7	TGTGCCAGCAGTGAACCGGGCGGGATTACCTACGAGCAGTACTTC	CASSEPGGITYEQYF
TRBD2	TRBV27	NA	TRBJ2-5	TGTGCCAGCACCCCCGTAGCGGGAGGGCAGACCCAGTACTTC	CASTPVAGGQTQYF
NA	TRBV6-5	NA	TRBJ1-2	TGTGCCAGCAAGAACAGGGTTCGGGGCTATGGCTACACCTTC	CASKNRVRGYGYTF
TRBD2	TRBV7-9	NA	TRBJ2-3	TGTGCCAGCAGCTATCGACTAGCGGGAGATGGTACGCAGTATTTT	CASSYRLAGDGTQYF
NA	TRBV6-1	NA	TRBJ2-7	TGTGCCAGCGGCGACGGGCTATCCTACGAGCAGTACTTC	CASGDGLSYEQYF
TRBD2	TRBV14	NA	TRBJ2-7	TGTGCCAGCAGCCAACGCGGGAGCTCCTACGAGCAGTACTTC	CASSQRGSSYEQYF
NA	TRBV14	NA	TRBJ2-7	TGTGCCAGCAGCCAAGGTAGGGTGGGGGCCCAGGAGCAGTACTTC	CASSQGRVGAQEQYF
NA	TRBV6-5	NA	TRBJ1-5	TGTGCCAGCAGCGCGTATTTCAATCAGCCCCAGCATTTT	CASSAYFNQPQHF
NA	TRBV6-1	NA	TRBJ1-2	TGTGCCAGCAGTGAAGCGTGGGGTCAGAACTATGGCTACACCTTC	CASSEAWGQNYGYTF
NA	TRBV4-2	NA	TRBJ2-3	TGTGCCAGCAGCCAAGGGCGGGGCGGGGATACGCAGTATTTT	CASSQGRGGDTQYF
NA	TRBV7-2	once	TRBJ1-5	TGTGCCAGCAGCTTACCCGGTGGGCAGCCCCAGCATTTT	CASSLPGGQPQHF
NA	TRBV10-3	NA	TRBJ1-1	TGTGCCATCAGTGATGGAGGGGCCGCGAACACTGAAGCTTTCTTT	CAISDGGAANTEAFF
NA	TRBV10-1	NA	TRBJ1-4	TGCGCCAGCAGTGCTGTTGAAAAACTGTTTTTT	CASSAVEKLFF
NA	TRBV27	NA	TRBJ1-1	TGTGCCAGCAGTTTAAGGGGGAGGGCTGAAGCTTTCTTT	CASSLRGRAEAFF
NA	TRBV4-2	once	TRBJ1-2	TGTGCCAGCAGCCAACCCGACAGCGGGGGAGGTTCTGGCTACACCTTC	CASSQPDSGGGSGYTF
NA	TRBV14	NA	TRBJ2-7	TGTGCCAGCAGCCAAGATTTGGGTTTAGAGCAGTACTTC	CASSQDLGLEQYF
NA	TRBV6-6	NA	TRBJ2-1	TGTGCCAGCAGCTCCCCCGGGTCCTACAATGAGCAGTTCTTC	CASSSPGSYNEQFF
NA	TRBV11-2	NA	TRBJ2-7	TGTGCCAGCAGCCCGCAGACCGGTTTGGGGACTTCCGAGCAGTACTTC	CASSPQTGLGTSEQYF
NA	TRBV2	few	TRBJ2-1	TGTGCCAGCAGTGAAGTCGGGGACGGGGGTAGTGATGAGCAGTTCTTC	CASSEVGDGGSDEQFF
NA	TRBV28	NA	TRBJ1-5	TGTGCCAGCAGGACCCGGGGTCCCAATCAGCCCCAGCATTTT	CASRTRGPNQPQHF
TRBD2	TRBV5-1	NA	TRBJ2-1	TGCGCCAGCAGCTTACCGGGGGGGTCCTACAATGAGCAGTTCTTC	CASSLPGGSYNEQFF
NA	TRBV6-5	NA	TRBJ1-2	TGTGCCAGCCGATATGACAGAAACTATGGCTACACCTTC	CASRYDRNYGYTF
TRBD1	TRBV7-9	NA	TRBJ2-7	TGTGCCAGCGGACCGACAGGGGTAATTGGATTGGAGCAGTACTTC	CASGPTGVIGLEQYF
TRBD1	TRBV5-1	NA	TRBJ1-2	TGCGCCAGCAGCTTGGTAAGGACAGGGTCCTATGGCTACACCTTC	CASSLVRTGSYGYTF
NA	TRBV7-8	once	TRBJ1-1	TGTGCCAGCAGCTTCCTCAGGGGGAACACTGAAGCTTTCTTT	CASSFLRGNTEAFF
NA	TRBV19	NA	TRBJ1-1	TGTGCCAGTAGTCCCGTTGGGGCCTTGAACACTGAAGCTTTCTTT	CASSPVGALNTEAFF
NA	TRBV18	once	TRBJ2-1	TGTGCCAGCTCCCTAGCAGCGGCAGCCTACAATGAGCAGTTCTTC	CASSLAAAAYNEQFF
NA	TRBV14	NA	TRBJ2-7	TGTGCCAGCAGCCTGTATCGCGGCGGCTGGGAGCAGTACTTC	CASSLYRGGWEQYF
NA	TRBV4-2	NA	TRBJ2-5	TGTGCCAGCAGCCAAGCGGAGGGAGTACAAGAGACCCAGTACTTC	CASSQAEGVQETQYF
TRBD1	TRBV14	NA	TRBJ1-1	TGTGCCAGCAGCCGTTACAGGGGCTACACTGAAGCTTTCTTT	CASSRYRGYTEAFF
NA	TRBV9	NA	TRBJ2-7	TGTGCCAGCAGCCTCTCGGTGGGACGGGGCTACGAGCAGTACTTC	CASSLSVGRGYEQYF
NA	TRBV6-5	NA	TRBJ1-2	TGTGCCAGCAGTTACTCACAGGGAGGAGGCTACACCTTC	CASSYSQGGGYTF
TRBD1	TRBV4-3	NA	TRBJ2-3	TGCGCCAGCAGCCAGGGGGACAGGGGATTGGCAGATACGCAGTATTTT	CASSQGDRGLADTQYF
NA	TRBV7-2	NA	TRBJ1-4	TGTGCCAGCAGCTTATTAGGGGCTGCCCTCTTATCAACTAATGAAAAACTGTTTTTT	CASSLLGAALLSTNEKLFF
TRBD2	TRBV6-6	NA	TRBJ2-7	TGTGCCAGCAGTTCCGATAGCGGGAGTGGGTACGAGCAGTACTTC	CASSSDSGSGYEQYF
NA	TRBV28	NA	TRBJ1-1	TGTGCCAGCATCGGGCTGACAGGTAACACTGAAGCTTTCTTT	CASIGLTGNTEAFF
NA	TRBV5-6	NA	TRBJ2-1	TGTGCCAGCAGCTTCTTCTACAATGAGCAGTTCTTC	CASSFFYNEQFF
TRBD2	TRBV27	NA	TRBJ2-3	TGTGCCAGCAGTTTTCGGGGACTAGTGGCAGATACGCAGTATTTT	CASSFRGLVADTQYF
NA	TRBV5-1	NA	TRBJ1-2	TGCGCCAGCAGGAGAGCAGGGTTGGAAGGCTACACCTTC	CASRRAGLEGYTF
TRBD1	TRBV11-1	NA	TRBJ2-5	TGTGCCAGCAGCTTGAGACAGGGGTCAGAGACCCAGTACTTC	CASSLRQGSETQYF
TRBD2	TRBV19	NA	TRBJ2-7	TGTGCCAGTAGCGAACTAGGGACTAGCGGGAGCCTGCGCGGGCAGTACTTC	CASSELGTSGSLRGQYF
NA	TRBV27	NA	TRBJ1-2	TGTGCCAGCAGCCTGACGGGAGTGCTCGGGGTTGGCTACACCTTC	CASSLTGVLGVGYTF
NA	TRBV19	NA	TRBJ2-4	TGTGCCAGTAGTATAGAGGGGAGGGGGGGCCTAGCCAAAAACATTCAGTACTTC	CASSIEGRGGLAKNIQYF